These 28 T cell receptor beta chains were all obtained from the same sample, sequenced in a study of T cells after posttransplantation cyclophosphamide (dated by TCRdb to 2015 to 2016). Library preparation employed the immunoSEQ multiplex PCR assay. TCRdb stores this immuneACCESS table with in-frame sequences only. Part of the clones is absent; in the studies checked, under half of the shortfall reflects unresolved V genes, and no reason is known for the rest. For this sample there are more than 8,500 clones; around 85% appear just once. Approximately 23% of the sample is taken by the ten largest. Sample treatment or condition, as interpreted from the label and publication: high-dose cyclophosphamide on days +3 and +4 as single-agent GVHD prophylaxis. Patients in the PTCy group got busulfan and fludarabine conditioning, a marrow graft from a related or unrelated donor, and cyclophosphamide on days +3 and +4.

The specimen was PBMCs, collected after allogeneic stem cell transplant with posttransplant cyclophosphamide. The receptors here all came from a female patient between 40 and 55 years old who received an allogeneic stem cell transplant from an unrelated donor, was CMV-positive, and had no GVHD. Following transplantation, part of the T cell population may be supplied by the graft donor rather than the patient.

The CDR3 is CASSVAQGNQPQHF. CDR3 bases: TGTGCCAGCAGCGTAGCTCAGGGAAATCAGCCCCAGCATTTT. This chain connects TRBV9 to TRBJ1-5; tentatively, D is TRBD1 (5 bases). CDR3 size: 14 residues. Germline values: CDR1 SGDLS, CDR2 YYNGEE. The V end was cut by 0 bases, the J end by 4 bases, with 8 bases between.

V is TRBV10-3 and J is TRBJ1-1; possibly TRBD1 for D (5 bases). Trimming pared 0 bases from V and 5 bases from J, leaving 13 bases between. The CDR3 covers 15 residues. The germline V gene has CDR1 ENHRY and CDR2 SYGVKD. CDR3 sequence: CAISESRGLDTEAFF. The DNA of the CDR3 is TGTGCCATCAGTGAGTCTAGGGGACTAGATACTGAAGCTTTCTTT.

The chain employs TRBV5-5 and TRBJ1-5; no clear D gene. Trimming left V 2 bases short and J 9 bases short, with 15 bases between. The length of the CDR3 is 14 residues. Per germline, CDR1 SGHKS and CDR2 YYEKEE (reference sequence). The CDR3 nucleotides read TGTGCCAGCAGCTTAGCCGGGGAATTTTGGCCCCAGCATTTT. Translation: CASSLAGEFWPQHF. The variable domain in full, with the rest retrieved from reference TRBV5-5 and TRBJ1-5, is DAGVTQSPTHLIKTRGQQVTLRCSPISGHKSVSWYQQVLGQGPQFIFQYYEKEERGRGNFPDRFSARQFPNYSSELNVNALLLGDSALYLCASSLAGEFWPQHFGDGTRLSIL.

V gene TRBV4-1 combines with J gene TRBJ2-3; 13 bases are a match to TRBD2. V gave up 2 bases and J gave up 4 bases; unmatched junction bases: 3. Germline loops: CDR1 MGHRA, CDR2 YSYEKL. This CDR3 region has 16 residues. CDR3: CASSQKLAGGSDTQYF. The CDR3 region has the DNA TGCGCCAGCAGCCAAAAACTAGCGGGGGGGTCAGATACGCAGTATTTT.

CDR3 sequence: CASSLATGQGVYTF. CDR3 in DNA: TGCGCCAGCAGCCTAGCGACCGGACAGGGAGTCTACACCTTC. The V gene is TRBV5-1, the J gene TRBJ1-2; TRBD1 matches 8 bases. Germline assignment: CDR1 SGHRS and CDR2 YFSETQ. Losses at the gene ends were 4 bases for V and 10 bases for J; bases not matched to a gene: 12. The CDR3 is 14 amino acids. The full variable domain, with the rest looked up from reference TRBV5-1 and TRBJ1-2, is KAGVTQTPRYLIKTRGQQVTLSCSPISGHRSVSWYQQTPGQGLQFLFEYFSETQRNKGNFPGRFSGRQFSNSRSEMNVSTLELGDSALYLCASSLATGQGVYTFGSGTRLTVV.

The chain is built from TRBV7-3 and TRBJ2-2; 15 bases are shared with TRBD2. CDR1 SGHTA and CDR2 FQGTGA come from the germline V gene. Losses at the gene ends were 2 bases for V and 1 base for J; bases not matched to a gene: 5. CDR3 size: 19 residues. As DNA, the CDR3 is TGTGCCAGCAGCTTAGTGGGACTAGCGGGGGGCCGGAACACCGGGGAGCTGTTTTTT. It codes for CASSLVGLAGGRNTGELFF. The full variable domain, its missing parts supplied by reference TRBV7-3 and TRBJ2-2, is GAGVSQTPSNKVTEKGKYVELRCDPISGHTALYWYRQSLGQGPEFLIYFQGTGAADDSGLPNDRFFAVRPEGSVSTLKIQRTERGDSAVYLCASSLVGLAGGRNTGELFFGEGSRLTVL.

In this sample, this clone turned up once. The chain employs TRBV7-2 and TRBJ2-1; a weak D match, TRBD1 (6 bases). CDR3 length equals 14 residues. Germline assignment: CDR1 SGHTA and CDR2 FQGNSA. The ends were cut back, 5 bases at V and 7 bases at J, with 15 bases in the middle. CDR3 amino acids: CASSPYRVRNEQFF. The DNA of the CDR3 is TGTGCCAGCAGCCCCTACAGGGTTAGGAATGAGCAGTTCTTC.

The V call is TRBV5-1, the J call TRBJ2-3, with D perhaps TRBD1 (6 bases). The germline V gene encodes CDR1 SGHRS and CDR2 YFSETQ. The CDR3 totals 13 residues. Trimming shortened V by 4 bases and J by 7 bases, and 13 bases separated the two germline ends. The DNA for the CDR3 is TGCGCCAGCAGCCGAGCAGGGGTAAATACGCAGTATTTT. Protein: CASSRAGVNTQYF.

The chain links TRBV27 to TRBJ1-1; 10 positions match TRBD1. Trimming at V came to 5 bases and at J to 5 bases, leaving 5 bases not matched to a gene. Per germline, CDR1 MNHEY and CDR2 SMNVEV (reference sequence). The CDR3 length is 14 residues. Written as DNA, the CDR3 is TGTGCCAGCAGTGTGGGACAGGGGTGGACTGAAGCTTTCTTT. Protein sequence: CASSVGQGWTEAFF.

V gene TRBV4-3 combines with J gene TRBJ1-3; D gene ambiguous. Germline values: CDR1 LGHNA, CDR2 YSLEER. The CDR3 has 13 amino acids. V lost 4 bases to trimming and J lost 4 bases, with 8 bases between them. The CDR3: CASSRREGNTIYF. The CDR3, as DNA: TGCGCCAGCAGCCGCCGAGAAGGAAACACCATATATTTT.

V gene TRBV19 combines with J gene TRBJ1-1; D may be TRBD1 (6 bases). The germline gives CDR1 LNHDA, CDR2 SQIVND (reference sequence). V gave up 9 bases and J gave up 11 bases, with 25 bases separating them. There are 14 residues in the CDR3. CDR3 in DNA: TGTGCCAGCCCCCGACAGGCCCCACGGGGGGGTGCTTTCTTT. Its protein product is CASPRQAPRGGAFF.

V is TRBV19 and J is TRBJ2-1, with 10 nucleotides matching TRBD2. CDR3 length equals 13 residues. Germline CDR1 reads LNHDA; CDR2 reads SQIVND (reference sequence). Trimming removed 4 bases from V and 8 bases from J; junction bases left unmatched: 2. The CDR3, as DNA: TGTGCCAGTAGTAAGCGGGGGGGGTATGAGCAGTTCTTC. As protein: CASSKRGGYEQFF.

CDR3 bases: TGCGCCAGCAGCCAAGACCGGGTCTCCAAAGCTAACTATGGCTACACCTTC. Protein: CASSQDRVSKANYGYTF. V usage is TRBV4-3 and J usage is TRBJ1-2; no clear D gene. V was trimmed by 0 bases and J by 0 bases, leaving 14 bases between them. CDR3 length: 17 amino acids. Germline loops: CDR1 LGHNA, CDR2 YSLEER.

The chain couples TRBV5-1 to TRBJ2-6, with unresolved D. V was cut by 4 bases and J by 0 bases, with 11 bases left in between. The CDR3 is 16 residues long. Germline assignment: CDR1 SGHRS and CDR2 YFSETQ. In nucleotides, the CDR3 is TGCGCCAGCAGCAGTGAGAAGCGCTCTGGGGCCAACGTCCTGACTTTC. Residues: CASSSEKRSGANVLTF. Full variable domain (missing parts from reference TRBV5-1 and TRBJ2-6): KAGVTQTPRYLIKTRGQQVTLSCSPISGHRSVSWYQQTPGQGLQFLFEYFSETQRNKGNFPGRFSGRQFSNSRSEMNVSTLELGDSALYLCASSSEKRSGANVLTFGAGSRLTVL.

This clone was observed a handful of times. The genes are TRBV30 and TRBJ2-7, with 11 bases identical to TRBD1. With 5 bases clipped from V and 9 bases from J, the junction kept 6 bases outside the gene matches. Looked up from germline, CDR1 is GTSNPN and CDR2 is SVGIG (reference sequence). The CDR3 has 12 residues. DNA for the CDR3: TGTGCCTGGTCCGGGACAGGGGGTCGGCAGTACTTC. Its translation is CAWSGTGGRQYF.

V is TRBV7-2 and J is TRBJ2-3; TRBD2 matches 12 bases. Per the germline V gene, CDR1 is SGHTA and CDR2 is FQGNSA. This CDR3 is 15 amino acids long. Losses at the gene ends were 3 bases for V and 4 bases for J; bases not matched to a gene: 2. This chain's CDR3 is CASSFLAGGPDTQYF. As DNA, the CDR3 is TGTGCCAGCAGCTTTCTAGCGGGGGGGCCAGATACGCAGTATTTT.

Here the CDR3 DNA reads TGTGCCAGCAGTCCTAGATTATTATCGGGTCTGGGCTACACCTTC. It is translated as CASSPRLLSGLGYTF. The chain combines TRBV2 with TRBJ1-2; D not resolved. CDR1 is SNHLY and CDR2 is FYNNEI in the germline V gene. V gave up 5 bases and J gave up 8 bases, with 21 bases separating them. The CDR3 has 15 residues.

The gene calls are TRBV11-2 and TRBJ1-2, with D unclear. Trimming cost V 5 bases and J 6 bases, with 16 bases left between them. This CDR3 contains 14 residues. The germline V gene encodes CDR1 SGHAT and CDR2 FQNNGV. CDR3 region: CASSRSQVYDGYTF. DNA for the CDR3: TGTGCCAGCAGCCGATCGCAGGTTTATGATGGCTACACCTTC.

This clone was detected only a few times. The J gene is TRBJ2-5, the V gene TRBV5-4; possible D gene TRBD1, 5 bases. CDR1 is SGHNT, CDR2 YYREEE, per germline (reference sequence). Trimming left V 5 bases short and J 3 bases short, with 11 bases between. The CDR3 totals 13 residues. In nucleotides, the CDR3 is TGTGCCAGCAGACGACAGAGTGAAGAGACCCAGTACTTC. It codes for CASRRQSEETQYF.

The rearrangement links TRBV4-2 to TRBJ2-3; maybe TRBD2 (6 bases). V lost 4 bases, J lost 1 base, and 15 bases lay in between. The CDR3 is 16 amino acids. Germline CDR1 is LGHNA and CDR2 is YNFKEQ. The CDR3 reads CASSPQTWGGTDTQYF. CDR3 DNA: TGTGCCAGCAGCCCCCAAACCTGGGGGGGCACAGATACGCAGTATTTT.

This chain joins TRBV7-9 and TRBJ2-4; D is perhaps TRBD1 (6 bases). Germline V gene data show CDR1 as SEHNR and CDR2 as FQNEAQ (reference sequence). This CDR3 has 16 residues. Trimming cost V 8 bases and J 0 bases, with 17 bases left between them. For the CDR3, the DNA is TGTGCCAGCGAGAAGGGGGACGGACTAGCCAAAAACATTCAGTACTTC. This encodes CASEKGDGLAKNIQYF.

The chain uses TRBV11-3 and TRBJ1-1; D might be TRBD1 (5 bases). Per germline, CDR1 SGHNT and CDR2 YENEEA. Trimming removed 7 bases at V and 4 bases at J, with 16 bases between. This CDR3 comprises 14 residues. This CDR3 is CASTHYDGGTEAFF. CDR3 bases: TGTGCCAGCACCCATTACGACGGGGGCACTGAAGCTTTCTTT.

The chain uses TRBV7-6 and TRBJ1-1, with D uncertain. CDR1 and CDR2 from the germline V gene are SGHVS and FNYEAQ. V was shortened by 5 bases and J by 0 bases, with 16 bases between the two germline ends. This CDR3 contains 16 residues. The CDR3 sequence: CASSPRLTHLNTEAFF. The CDR3 DNA reads as TGTGCCAGCAGCCCCCGACTGACCCACTTGAACACTGAAGCTTTCTTT. Variable domain in full (rest from reference TRBV7-6 and TRBJ1-1): GAGVSQSPRYKVTKRGQDVALRCDPISGHVSLYWYRQALGQGPEFLTYFNYEAQQDKSGLPNDRFSAERPEGSISTLTIQRTEQRDSAMYRCASSPRLTHLNTEAFFGQGTRLTVV.

This chain links TRBV5-4 with TRBJ2-5, with D unclear. The CDR3 is 12 residues long. Germline V CDR1 and CDR2: SGHNT, YYREEE (reference sequence). V was clipped by 0 bases and J by 4 bases, with 4 bases between them. CDR3 amino acids: CASSLGLETQYF. The CDR3 DNA is TGTGCCAGCAGCTTGGGTCTAGAGACCCAGTACTTC.

The chain combines TRBV7-9 with TRBJ2-2; 12 bases match TRBD2. CDR3 size: 15 residues. Germline CDR1 reads SEHNR; CDR2 reads FQNEAQ (reference sequence). With V trimmed by 8 bases and J by 4 bases, 5 bases remained unmatched. CDR3 sequence: CASGGLAGITGELFF. CDR3 coding DNA: TGTGCCAGCGGGGGACTAGCGGGTATCACCGGGGAGCTGTTTTTT.

The chain is built from TRBV28 and TRBJ1-3; the D is unclear. The CDR3 runs to 18 residues. From germline, CDR1 is MDHEN and CDR2 SYDVKM. V was cut by 1 base and J by 4 bases, with 20 bases left in between. As DNA, the CDR3 is TGTGCCAGCAGTTTATTCTACTCCTGGAGGAGGACGGGAAACACCATATATTTT. This codes for CASSLFYSWRRTGNTIYF.

The chain combines TRBV7-9 with TRBJ1-3; D may be TRBD1 (6 bases). The germline CDR1 and CDR2 sequences are SEHNR and FQNEAQ (reference sequence). The CDR3 spans 15 residues. Trimming removed 6 bases from V and 0 bases from J, with 12 bases in between. In nucleotides, the CDR3 is TGTGCCAGCAGACCTGGACAGAGCTCTGGAAACACCATATATTTT. This translates into CASRPGQSSGNTIYF.

V is TRBV30 and J is TRBJ2-1; 7 bases are a match to TRBD2. Germline loops: CDR1 GTSNPN, CDR2 SVGIG (reference sequence). CDR3 length equals 11 residues. V gave up 2 bases and J gave up 15 bases; unmatched junction bases: 7. The CDR3: CAWSMTSLRFF. The DNA of the CDR3 is TGTGCCTGGAGTATGACTAGCCTGAGGTTCTTC.